The T cell receptor beta chain under discussion was sequenced for a study of blood T cell repertoires in COVID-19. The CDR3 covers 14 residues. Trimming removed 5 bases from V and 10 bases from J, with 19 bases in between. Germline CDR1 reads SGHTA; CDR2 reads FQGTGA. Recovered status in Cohort 3 required two negative PCRs, clearance, or symptom resolution. The method was immunoSEQ multiplex PCR; TCRdb's version includes in-frame clones alone and lacks a portion of them. The sample comprises under 150,000 clones, roughly 80% of which are singletons, and 15% to 20% rests with the top ten. The J gene is TRBJ2-3, the V gene TRBV7-3; D perhaps matches TRBD1 (6 bases). Sequencing was performed on PBMCs or T cells enriched from blood (not recorded which). The origin of this receptor is a man aged 30-40 years who had recovered from COVID-19. CDR3 bases: TGTGCCAGCAGCCCTTCGGACAGCGGAGTCCCGCAGTATTTT. Protein sequence: CASSPSDSGVPQYF.